Listed below are T cell receptor beta chains from one sample, sequenced in a study of T cell responses to AZD1222 COVID-19 vaccine. The assay was immunoSEQ multiplex PCR, and TCRdb's table has in-frame clones only and misses some. The sample has 90,000 to 120,000 clones; about 93% are singletons. This material consisted of peripheral blood, taken on day 0 of AZD1222 vaccination. These receptors came from an adult in good health. The CDR3 runs from the conserved cysteine through the conserved F or W. The order of the fields is D gene, CDR3 length, clone size, J gene, V gene, CDR3 DNA, CDR3 protein. D genes are given only for firm matches. Rows give clone size only sometimes, using once, few, many, or a class for an expanded clone.

TRBD2 | 18 | NA | TRBJ2-1 | TRBV6-2/TRBV6-3 | TGTGCCAGCAGTTACGTCCGGTCAGCGGGGGGACAATACAATGAGCAGTTCTTC | CASSYVRSAGGQYNEQFF
TRBD1 | 16 | few | TRBJ1-2 | TRBV19 | TGTGCCAGTAGTAATCCCTCCGGGACAGGGACCTATGGCTACACCTTC | CASSNPSGTGTYGYTF
NA | 14 | NA | TRBJ1-1 | TRBV6-2/TRBV6-3 | TGTGCCAGCAGTTACTCTCGGGGTAGAACTGAAGCTTTCTTT | CASSYSRGRTEAFF
TRBD1 | 13 | NA | TRBJ1-1 | TRBV12-3/TRBV12-4 | TGTGCCAGCACACCGACAGGGGAGTCTGAAGCTTTCTTT | CASTPTGESEAFF
NA | 17 | NA | TRBJ2-3 | TRBV4-3 | TGCGCCAGCAGCCAAGCACCCTTATTCGGGGTTTTGTATACGCAGTATTTT | CASSQAPLFGVLYTQYF
NA | 14 | NA | TRBJ2-1 | TRBV29-1 | TGCAGCGTTGAAGGCTTAAGGCGGGCCAATGAGCAGTTCTTC | CSVEGLRRANEQFF
NA | 16 | NA | TRBJ2-1 | TRBV1 | TGCACCAGCAGCCCGAAGCGGGGTAGCTCCTACAATGAGCAGTTCTTC | CTSSPKRGSSYNEQFF
NA | 12 | NA | TRBJ2-1 | TRBV29-1 | TGCAGCTCCTCAACAGCTTTCCAGGAGCAGTTCTTC | CSSSTAFQEQFF
NA | 14 | NA | TRBJ1-5 | TRBV19 | TGTGCCAGTAGTATTCAGGCCGGAAATCAGCCCCAGCATTTT | CASSIQAGNQPQHF
TRBD1 | 17 | NA | TRBJ2-2 | TRBV14 | TGTGCCAGCAGCCAAGTTCAGCGGACAGGGATCACCGGGGAGCTGTTTTTT | CASSQVQRTGITGELFF
NA | 15 | NA | TRBJ2-2 | TRBV7-3 | TGTGCCAGCAGCCCACAGGGATCGGACACCGGGGAGCTGTTTTTT | CASSPQGSDTGELFF
NA | 12 | few | TRBJ2-1 | TRBV11-3 | TGTGCCAGCAGTCTAAACACCAATGAGCAGTTCTTC | CASSLNTNEQFF
NA | 15 | once | TRBJ2-3 | TRBV7-7 | TGTGCCAGCAGCTTAGGCGGATTCTCCACAGATACGCAGTATTTT | CASSLGGFSTDTQYF
NA | 10 | NA | TRBJ1-2 | TRBV7-3 | TGTGCCAGCAGCAACTATGGCTACACCTTC | CASSNYGYTF
NA | 15 | NA | TRBJ1-3 | TRBV6-5 | TGTGCCAGCATCGTAATCCCGGGGGGGGGAAACACCATATATTTT | CASIVIPGGGNTIYF
NA | 15 | NA | TRBJ1-2 | TRBV2 | TGTGCCAGCAGGCTGGCGCTCGGAACTAACTATGGCTACACCTTC | CASRLALGTNYGYTF
NA | 15 | once | TRBJ2-2 | TRBV9 | TGTGCCAGCAGCGTAGCAGAAACGAACACCGGGGAGCTGTTTTTT | CASSVAETNTGELFF
NA | 14 | NA | TRBJ1-6 | TRBV5-8 | TGTGCCAGCAGCTTGGCCGGTTGGGGATCACCCCTCCACTTT | CASSLAGWGSPLHF
NA | 15 | NA | TRBJ2-7 | TRBV14 | TGTGCCAGCAGCCCAAGGCGGGGATCCTCCTACGAGCAGTACTTC | CASSPRRGSSYEQYF
TRBD2 | 15 | NA | TRBJ2-3 | TRBV7-2 | TGTGCCAGCAGCCCCGACGTAGCGGGGGCAGATACGCAGTATTTT | CASSPDVAGADTQYF
TRBD1 | 13 | NA | TRBJ1-2 | TRBV7-9 | TGTGCCAGCAGCTTCCCCGGACAGGGCGGCTACACCTTC | CASSFPGQGGYTF
NA | 16 | NA | TRBJ1-4 | TRBV9 | TGTGCCAGCAGCGAGACCTTAGGACAGCTTAATGAAAAACTGTTTTTT | CASSETLGQLNEKLFF
NA | 13 | NA | TRBJ1-4 | TRBV24-1 | TGTGCCACCTTTGGAGGGCGGCGGGAAAAACTGTTTTTT | CATFGGRREKLFF
NA | 17 | NA | TRBJ2-2 | TRBV2 | TGTGCCAGCAGGAGCCGGTCGAGGGGATCGTTGACCGGGGAGCTGTTTTTT | CASRSRSRGSLTGELFF
NA | 14 | NA | TRBJ2-5 | TRBV2 | TGTGCCAGCAGTGAAGACCAGCTGAGGGAGACCCAGTACTTC | CASSEDQLRETQYF
TRBD2 | 21 | NA | TRBJ2-3 | TRBV30 | TGTGCCTGGAGTGCCTATCGACTAGCGGGGGAGCGAATTACTAGCACAGATACGCAGTATTTT | CAWSAYRLAGERITSTDTQYF
TRBD1 | 15 | NA | TRBJ1-5 | TRBV12-5 | TGTGCTAGTGGCCCCCCAGGGGGAGTTGATCAGCCCCAGCATTTT | CASGPPGGVDQPQHF
NA | 15 | NA | TRBJ1-1 | TRBV18 | TGTGCCAGCTCGGGCCCTGGCCCAGATTACACTGAAGCTTTCTTT | CASSGPGPDYTEAFF